The present T cell receptor beta chain was sequenced within a study of identifying expanded T cells in peripheral blood. Of note for this clone: No antigen is known for it.

Healthy donors had no documented immune events, such as infections, while sampled. Broader study findings: Technical replicates showed 0.9 to 1.5 changed clones; two weeks about 16; four weeks 19. Clone count variance between approximately two-week samples rose with total template count.

With 4 bases clipped from V and 7 bases from J, the junction kept 13 bases outside the gene matches. In germline, CDR1 is SGHRS, CDR2 YFSETQ. This CDR3 spans 16 amino acids. Libraries were prepared by immunoSEQ multiplex PCR; TCRdb keeps only in-frame clonotypes and omits some of them. The sample includes around 100,000 clones, approximately 88% of them seen just once. The receptor comes from a person between 18 and 69 years old in good health. The sample comprised blood. This chain uses TRBV5-1 with TRBJ2-7; 11 bases align to TRBD2. As DNA, the CDR3 is TGCGCCAGCAGCCTGACCAGGCTAGCGGGGGGTAGAGAGCAGTACTTC. It translates to CASSLTRLAGGREQYF.